This TCR beta chain stems from a study of blood T cell repertoires in COVID-19. Study-wide background: Acute and convalescent COVID-19 specimens originated in the United States, Italy and Spain. T cells, B-cell-depleted T cells, or PBMCs provided the cDNA or gDNA that served as material.

As handled by the study authors: Estimates of nucleated cell counts were drawn from the amplification of reference gene primers. The table came from immunoSEQ multiplex PCR; TCRdb's copy has only in-frame clones and leaves some out. D and trimming come from the DNA, and the V and J calls and clone size come from that table. The sample has about 210,000 clones; more than 80% are singletons. This clone was observed a handful of times. Cohorts were assigned according to the clinical history that participants reported. V lost 8 bases to trimming and J lost 4 bases; unmatched junction nucleotides: 12. Germline CDR1 and CDR2: SNHLY and FYNNEI. There are 15 residues in the CDR3.

This sequence originates from a man aged 35 to 55 who had recovered from COVID-19. This chain connects TRBV2 to TRBJ2-7; 9 bases match TRBD1. The specimen sequenced was PBMCs or T cells enriched from blood (not recorded which). The CDR3 spells CASLTSGTGRYEQYF. The DNA of the CDR3 is TGTGCCAGCCTAACCTCCGGGACAGGGAGATACGAGCAGTACTTC.